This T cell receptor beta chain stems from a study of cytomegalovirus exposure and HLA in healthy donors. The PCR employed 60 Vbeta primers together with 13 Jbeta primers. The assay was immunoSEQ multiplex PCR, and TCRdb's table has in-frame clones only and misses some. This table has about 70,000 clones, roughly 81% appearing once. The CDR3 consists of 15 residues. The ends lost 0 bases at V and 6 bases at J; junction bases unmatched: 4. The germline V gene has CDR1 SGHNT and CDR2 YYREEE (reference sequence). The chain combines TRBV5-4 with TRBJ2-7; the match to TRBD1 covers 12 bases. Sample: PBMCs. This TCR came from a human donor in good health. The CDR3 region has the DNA TGTGCCAGCAGCTTGGCGGGACAGGGGGCCCGCGAGCAGTACTTC. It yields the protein CASSLAGQGAREQYF.